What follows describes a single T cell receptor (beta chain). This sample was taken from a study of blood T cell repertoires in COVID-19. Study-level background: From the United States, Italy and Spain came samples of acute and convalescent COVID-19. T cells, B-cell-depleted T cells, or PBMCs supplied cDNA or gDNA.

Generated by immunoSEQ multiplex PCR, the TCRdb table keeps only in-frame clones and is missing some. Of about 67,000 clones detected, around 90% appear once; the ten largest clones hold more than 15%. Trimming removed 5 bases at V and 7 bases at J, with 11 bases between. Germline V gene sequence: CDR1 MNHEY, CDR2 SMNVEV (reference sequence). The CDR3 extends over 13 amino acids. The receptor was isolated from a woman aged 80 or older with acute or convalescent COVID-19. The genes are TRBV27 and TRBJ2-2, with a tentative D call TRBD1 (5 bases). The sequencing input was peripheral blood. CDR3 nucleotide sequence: TGTGCCAGCAGTCATATTACAGGCGGGGAGCTGTTTTTT. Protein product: CASSHITGGELFF.